This entry features one T cell receptor (beta chain) sequence. Its cognate antigen is unknown. This sample was taken from a study of T cell responses to AZD1222 COVID-19 vaccine. Across the whole study: Doses given second, at about 4 or about 12 weeks, were pooled.

Study outcomes and limitations: Dominant at 160-218 and 743-854, vaccine-associated CD4 TCRs also spanned spike. Researchers took repertoire samples only after the peak T cell response had come.

Only in-frame clones appear in the TCRdb table, and some are missing; sequencing was by immunoSEQ multiplex PCR. The data contain 100,000 or so clones, nearly 90% of them singletons. The receptor was derived from an adult in good health. This specimen consisted of peripheral blood, obtained on day 0 of AZD1222 vaccination.

CDR3 bases: TGTGCCAGCAGCTTATCCCCAGGGTTAGGGCAGTACGTC. Translated: CASSLSPGLGQYV. V is TRBV7-8 and J is TRBJ2-7, with D tentatively TRBD1 (5 bases). Trimming stripped 2 bases from V and 9 bases from J, with 14 bases between. This CDR3 region has 13 residues. Germline V gives CDR1 SGHVS, CDR2 FQNEAQ.